Shown below are 24 T cell receptor beta chains from a single sample sequenced in a study of control samples from healthy donors and cancer patients. Repertoires were generated with immunoSEQ multiplex PCR, while TCRdb's copy carries only in-frame clones and drops some. The table shows about 100,000 clones, with over 75% occurring only once. Sequencing was carried out using blood. Receptors originate from a woman in her forties or fifties in good health.

V is TRBV5-6 and J is TRBJ2-1; the D gene is possibly TRBD1 (6 bases). V dropped 4 bases and J dropped 7 bases, with 9 bases sitting between them. The CDR3 is 12 residues long. Germline assignment: CDR1 SGHDT and CDR2 YYEEEE. CDR3 DNA sequence: TGTGCCAGCAGCGGTGACAGGAATGAGCAGTTCTTC. It encodes CASSGDRNEQFF.

The chain has TRBV6-5 and TRBJ1-1; D is perhaps TRBD1 (5 bases). The CDR3 is made up of 14 amino acids. Germline assignment: CDR1 MNHEY and CDR2 SVGAGI. Trimming removed 5 bases from V and 1 base from J, with 11 bases in between. The CDR3 here is CASSPTGGNTEAFF. CDR3 bases: TGTGCCAGCAGTCCGACTGGGGGGAACACTGAAGCTTTCTTT.

The CDR3 here is CASSRGQGSYEQYF. Written as DNA, the CDR3 is TGTGCCAGCAGTCGGGGACAGGGCAGCTACGAGCAGTACTTC. This chain uses TRBV6-5 with TRBJ2-7; 9 bases line up with TRBD1. V shed 5 bases and J 3 bases; nucleotides not matched to a gene: 5. The CDR3 loop spans 14 amino acids. Per the germline V gene, CDR1 is MNHEY and CDR2 is SVGAGI.

The rearrangement links TRBV28 to TRBJ2-3, with 10 bases that match TRBD2. The CDR3 sequence is 16 residues long. Germline CDR1 reads MDHEN; CDR2 reads SYDVKM. The J segment lost 2 bases and the V segment lost 1 base, leaving 3 bases of the junction unmatched. The CDR3 protein is CASSLFLAGDTDTQYF. The CDR3 DNA follows: TGTGCCAGCAGTTTATTTCTAGCGGGAGACACAGATACGCAGTATTTT.

This sequence joins TRBV7-8 and TRBJ2-1; 10 bases are shared with TRBD2. With 7 bases clipped from V and 1 base from J, the junction kept 4 bases outside the gene matches. From germline, CDR1 is SGHVS and CDR2 FQNEAQ. CDR3 length: 15 residues. The CDR3 sequence is CASKNSGGSYNEQFF. CDR3 bases: TGTGCCAGCAAGAATAGCGGGGGGTCCTACAATGAGCAGTTCTTC.

The count of this clone is one. The chain carries TRBV5-1 and TRBJ2-5; TRBD1 matches at 8 bases. Germline V gives CDR1 SGHRS, CDR2 YFSETQ. This CDR3 is built from 16 residues. Trimming at V came to 1 base and at J to 4 bases, leaving 9 bases not matched to a gene. This chain's CDR3 is CASSLFGQGFPETQYF. CDR3 nucleotides: TGCGCCAGCAGCTTGTTCGGACAGGGATTTCCAGAGACCCAGTACTTC.

V and J are TRBV7-2 and TRBJ2-1; 9 nucleotides agree with TRBD2. V was pared by 4 bases and J by 8 bases, with 15 bases of the junction left unmatched. The germline CDR1 and CDR2 sequences are SGHTA and FQGNSA. The CDR3 runs 17 residues. The CDR3: CASSSGRGGRALDEQFF. The DNA of the CDR3 is TGTGCCAGCAGCTCAGGTCGGGGCGGGAGGGCCCTGGATGAGCAGTTCTTC.

V gene TRBV20-1 combines with J gene TRBJ2-7; 7 bases align to TRBD2. Per the germline V gene, CDR1 is DFQATT and CDR2 is SNEGSKA (reference sequence). V trimming: 3 bases; J trimming: 2 bases; junction bases outside the gene matches: 4. The CDR3 is 13 residues long. This CDR3 is CSASEAGAYEQYF. The CDR3 DNA reads TGCAGTGCTAGTGAGGCGGGGGCCTACGAGCAGTACTTC.

The chain uses TRBV3-1 (or the pseudogene TRBV3-2) and TRBJ2-2, with 9 bases fitting TRBD2. Germline-derived CDR1 and CDR2 are LGHDT and YNNKEL (reference sequence). Trimming at V came to 0 bases and at J to 3 bases, leaving 8 bases not matched to a gene. The CDR3 has 18 amino acids. In DNA, the CDR3 is TGTGCCAGCAGCCAAGAATGGCAGGCTAGCGGGGACACCGGGGAGCTGTTTTTT. Its translation is CASSQEWQASGDTGELFF.

The J gene is TRBJ2-5, the V gene TRBV7-7; D gene unclear. The CDR3 consists of 13 residues. Germline CDR1 is SSHAT and CDR2 is FNYEAQ (reference sequence). Trimming removed 1 base from V and 0 bases from J, with 3 bases in between. The DNA of the CDR3 is TGTGCCAGCAGCTTAGGGTACCAAGAGACCCAGTACTTC. Translation gives CASSLGYQETQYF.

This clone was seen many times. Here the CDR3 DNA reads TGTGCCAGCAGCCAAGGGGGTTACGTTTTCACAGATACGCAGTATTTT. Translating gives CASSQGGYVFTDTQYF. The gene calls are TRBV4-2 and TRBJ2-3, with D uncertain. The germline V gene has CDR1 LGHNA and CDR2 YNFKEQ. V lost 1 base and J lost 2, with 13 bases in between. There are 16 residues in the CDR3.

The chain recombines TRBV11-2 with TRBJ2-1, with TRBD2 matching 9 bases. The CDR3 loop spans 15 amino acids. After removal of 8 bases from V and 7 bases from J, the junction contained 12 bases not matched to a gene. Germline V gene data show CDR1 as SGHAT and CDR2 as FQNNGV. The CDR3 is CASRHWRGGTNEQFF. The CDR3 DNA sequence: TGTGCCAGCCGGCATTGGCGGGGGGGCACGAATGAGCAGTTCTTC.

The chain recombines TRBV9 with TRBJ1-5; TRBD1 might be the D (6 bases). The germline CDR1 and CDR2 sequences are SGDLS and YYNGEE. The V and J ends lost 0 bases and 0 bases respectively, with 13 bases between them. CDR3 length: 17 amino acids. In DNA form, the CDR3 reads TGTGCCAGCAGCGTAGGGGGTGGGACATATAGCAATCAGCCCCAGCATTTT. It encodes CASSVGGGTYSNQPQHF.

This chain joins TRBV2 and TRBJ2-3; TRBD2 matches at 7 bases. The length of the CDR3 is 17 residues. The germline V gene encodes CDR1 SNHLY and CDR2 FYNNEI. The trim removed 7 bases at V and 2 bases at J, leaving 15 bases unmatched. CDR3 sequence: CASTTPGRGSTTDTQYF. The DNA of the CDR3 is TGTGCCAGCACCACGCCAGGGCGCGGGAGTACCACAGATACGCAGTATTTT.

V gene TRBV6-5 combines with J gene TRBJ1-6, with D perhaps TRBD1 (5 bases). The CDR3 has 14 residues. Germline V gives CDR1 MNHEY, CDR2 SVGAGI. V was clipped by 2 bases and J by 9 bases, with 11 bases between them. CDR3: CASSYGQGSSPLHF. The CDR3 DNA is TGTGCCAGCAGTTACGGGCAGGGAAGTTCACCCCTCCACTTT.

The J gene is TRBJ1-4, the V gene TRBV7-8; D perhaps matches TRBD1 (6 bases). Per germline, CDR1 SGHVS and CDR2 FQNEAQ. The V and J ends lost 1 base and 8 bases respectively, with 17 bases between them. CDR3 length equals 16 residues. The DNA of the CDR3 is TGTGCCAGCAGCTTAGAAGACCTCGACAGGTTCGAAAAACTGTTTTTT. Protein sequence: CASSLEDLDRFEKLFF. Based on the CDR3 plus reference TRBV7-8 and TRBJ1-4, the full variable domain is GAGVSQSPRYKVAKRGQDVALRCDPISGHVSLFWYQQALGQGPEFLTYFQNEAQLDKSGLPSDRFFAERPEGSVSTLKIQRTQQEDSAVYLCASSLEDLDRFEKLFFGSGTQLSVL.

The chain has TRBV19 and TRBJ1-2, with 9 bases matching TRBD1. The CDR3 sequence is 15 residues long. CDR1 LNHDA and CDR2 SQIVND come from the germline V gene (reference sequence). J was trimmed by 2 bases and V by 4 bases; bases with no gene match: 5. CDR3 nucleotide sequence: TGTGCCAGTAGTACTTCGGGACAGGGAAACTATGGCTACACCTTC. It specifies CASSTSGQGNYGYTF.

The V and J genes are TRBV9 and TRBJ2-5, with unresolved D. The germline V and J ends were trimmed by 0 bases and 3 bases, with 6 bases remaining between them. The germline CDR1 and CDR2 sequences are SGDLS and YYNGEE. CDR3 length: 13 amino acids. DNA of the CDR3: TGTGCCAGCAGCGTAGCGGCAGAAGAGACCCAGTACTTC. This encodes CASSVAAEETQYF. The full variable domain, with the rest looked up from reference TRBV9 and TRBJ2-5, is DSGVTQTPKHLITATGQRVTLRCSPRSGDLSVYWYQQSLDQGLQFLIQYYNGEERAKGNILERFSAQQFPDLHSELNLSSLELGDSALYFCASSVAAEETQYFGPGTRLLVL.

In this sample, this clone turned up a few times. The chain is built from TRBV30 and TRBJ2-4, with D perhaps matching TRBD1 (6 bases). Germline lookup yields CDR1 GTSNPN and CDR2 SVGIG (reference sequence). The CDR3 covers 16 residues. The germline V and J ends were trimmed by 3 bases and 1 base, with 16 bases remaining between them. The CDR3 region is CAWSQLGGRAKNIQYF. In nucleotides, the CDR3 is TGTGCCTGGAGCCAATTAGGGGGAAGGGCCAAAAACATTCAGTACTTC.

V is TRBV12-3 or TRBV12-4 and J is TRBJ2-7; D not resolved. Trimming cost V 5 bases and J 7 bases, with 12 bases left between them. The length of the CDR3 is 12 residues. The CDR3, as DNA: TGTGCCAGCAGTCTCCTAAGGCGGGAGCAGTACTTC. This gives the protein CASSLLRREQYF.

DNA of the CDR3: TGTGCCAGCAGGCCGGACGAGGGGCGTTATTCACCCCTCCACTTT. It translates to CASRPDEGRYSPLHF. This rearrangement joins TRBV6-5 to TRBJ1-6, with D possibly TRBD1 on 5 matching bases. The germline V and J ends were trimmed by 6 bases and 8 bases, with 17 bases remaining between them. The CDR3 extends over 15 amino acids. CDR1 is MNHEY and CDR2 is SVGAGI in the germline V gene.

The chain employs TRBV7-9 and TRBJ2-7; D may be TRBD1 (6 bases). The CDR3 runs to 12 residues. The V gene's germline CDR1 is SEHNR and CDR2 FQNEAQ (reference sequence). V lost 4 bases to trimming and J lost 4 bases, with 8 bases between them. The CDR3 DNA follows: TGTGCCAGCAGCTATGGACAGTACGAGCAGTACTTC. Translating gives CASSYGQYEQYF.

This chain uses TRBV27 with TRBJ2-1; maybe TRBD2 (5 bases). This CDR3 is 14 amino acids long. Trimming shortened V by 7 bases and J by 2 bases, and 12 bases separated the two germline ends. Germline CDR1 reads MNHEY; CDR2 reads SMNVEV (reference sequence). CDR3 DNA sequence: TGTGCCAGCACCCTGGGTAGCGCCTACAATGAGCAGTTCTTC. Translated: CASTLGSAYNEQFF.

This clone was counted only a few times. The gene calls are TRBV9 and TRBJ1-2, with D perhaps matching TRBD1 (5 bases). The germline V gene encodes CDR1 SGDLS and CDR2 YYNGEE. This CDR3 contains 16 residues. With 3 bases removed from V and 6 bases from J, the gap between germline ends came to 21 bases. Here the CDR3 reads CASSETGTTGFDGYTF. CDR3 sequence (DNA): TGTGCCAGCAGCGAGACCGGGACCACGGGTTTTGATGGCTACACCTTC.